This T cell receptor beta chain was documented in a study of blood T cell repertoires in COVID-19. Assay used: immunoSEQ multiplex PCR; TCRdb lists only in-frame clones, some missing. The sample includes about 300,000 clones, around 90% of them seen just once. Cohort placement rested on clinical history that participants reported themselves. Specimen: PBMCs or T cells enriched from blood (not recorded which). This TCR was recovered from a man in his 60s who had recovered from COVID-19.

The CDR3 bases are TGTGCCAGCAGCTTGGACAACCGAAGCAATCAGCCCCAGCATTTT. Protein sequence: CASSLDNRSNQPQHF. This chain joins TRBV7-6 and TRBJ1-5; a weak D match, TRBD1 (5 bases). The CDR3 covers 15 residues. V lost 3 bases to trimming and J lost 1 base, with 10 bases between them. The germline gives CDR1 SGHVS, CDR2 FNYEAQ.